This T cell receptor beta chain was identified in a study of control samples from healthy donors and cancer patients. This clone occurred once. The V gene lost 4 bases and the J gene lost 3 bases, with 9 bases spanning the gap. The CDR3 is made up of 13 amino acids. Looked up from germline, CDR1 is LNHDA and CDR2 is SQIVND (reference sequence). Data came from immunoSEQ multiplex PCR; TCRdb stores just in-frame clones and leaves some out. The profile shows around 41,000 clones, approximately 94% of them singletons. The receptor was isolated from a man in his sixties in good health. Sequencing was performed on blood. The chain employs TRBV19 and TRBJ1-1; D is ambiguous. The CDR3 DNA is TGTGCCAGTAGTACCCCGCCCGACACTGAAGCTTTCTTT. Translating gives CASSTPPDTEAFF.